Listed here is a single T cell receptor (beta chain). The sample is drawn from a study of T-cell memory formation after mild COVID-19. The V gene's germline CDR1 is LGHDT and CDR2 YNNKEL (reference sequence). With 5 bases clipped from V and 0 bases from J, the junction kept 11 bases outside the gene matches. This CDR3 has 18 amino acids. Via MiXCR, TCRdb re-called the 5' RACE reads, giving one row per CDR3 protein. The sample shows 210,000 or so distinct CDR3 sequences, around 25% of them seen only once. V is TRBV3-1 and J is TRBJ2-3; 10 nucleotides agree with TRBD2. The source of this sequence is an adult woman who had mild COVID-19 (a few samples of this study predate the infection). Cell type and time point are not known. The sequencing input was PBMCs or a T cell subset sorted from them (not recorded which). CDR3 protein: CASSLNIAGGRSTDTQYF. The CDR3 region has the DNA TGTGCCAGCAGCTTAAATATAGCGGGGGGAAGGAGCACAGATACGCAGTATTTT.